This entry lists 30 T cell receptor beta chains sequenced from one sample in a study of OX40 agonist ivuxolimab in advanced cancers. TCRdb keeps only in-frame clones here, not all; method: immunoSEQ multiplex PCR. The table records under 70,000 clones, about 85% of them present only once. This sample comprised CD4+ or CD8+ T cells sorted from blood, obtained in a trial of the OX40 agonist ivuxolimab. All receptors derive from an adult with an advanced solid tumor such as melanoma, head and neck, liver or kidney cancer.

The V call is TRBV4-3, the J call TRBJ2-2, with D unresolved. The CDR3 is 13 amino acids. CDR1 is LGHNA and CDR2 is YSLEER in the germline V gene. The germline V and J ends were trimmed by 3 bases and 5 bases, with 7 bases remaining between them. The CDR3 coding sequence is TGCGCCAGCAGCCACAGGCCTACCGGGGAGCTGTTTTTT. Translation gives CASSHRPTGELFF.

This clone was counted only a few times. The rearrangement uses TRBV9 and TRBJ2-7; maybe TRBD1 (6 bases). V shed 3 bases and J shed 3 bases, with 16 bases lying between them. CDR1 SGDLS and CDR2 YYNGEE come from the germline V gene. This CDR3 has 15 residues. The CDR3 is CASSASTGPLYEQYF. CDR3 coding DNA: TGTGCCAGCAGCGCCTCGACAGGCCCACTCTACGAGCAGTACTTC.

V and J are TRBV28 and TRBJ2-3; D is unclear. CDR1 and CDR2 (germline): MDHEN, SYDVKM. The CDR3 covers 15 residues. Trimming cost V 8 bases and J 6 bases, with 21 bases left between them. This CDR3 reads CASSSRTPAVDTQYF. For the CDR3, the DNA is TGTGCCAGCTCCTCGCGGACGCCAGCTGTGGATACGCAGTATTTT.

The chain uses TRBV7-8 and TRBJ2-7; D tentatively reads TRBD1 or TRBD2 (5 bases each). Germline-derived CDR1 and CDR2 are SGHVS and FQNEAQ. V shed 1 base and J shed 1 base, with 8 bases lying between them. The CDR3 spans 14 residues. CDR3 region: CASSLDRTSYEQYF. CDR3 sequence (DNA): TGTGCCAGCAGCTTAGACAGGACTTCCTACGAGCAGTACTTC.

This rearrangement joins TRBV7-2 to TRBJ2-2; TRBD1 is a possible D gene (6 bases). CDR1 is SGHTA and CDR2 is FQGNSA in the germline V gene. V was clipped by 6 bases and J by 7 bases, with 15 bases between them. The CDR3 length is 14 residues. CDR3 amino acids: CASSLDSTGGELFF. The CDR3, as DNA: TGTGCCAGCAGTCTGGACAGCACCGGCGGGGAGCTGTTTTTT.

This rearrangement joins TRBV28 to TRBJ2-3; unclear D gene. The germline V and J ends were trimmed by 3 bases and 4 bases, with 8 bases remaining between them. Germline lookup yields CDR1 MDHEN and CDR2 SYDVKM. There are 13 residues in the CDR3. The CDR3 DNA reads TGTGCCAGCAGTTTGGTGAGTCCAGATACGCAGTATTTT. It encodes CASSLVSPDTQYF.

The chain links TRBV6-5 to TRBJ2-5; maybe TRBD2 (5 bases). CDR1 is MNHEY and CDR2 is SVGAGI in the germline V gene. Trimming stripped 6 bases from V and 0 bases from J, with 11 bases between. There are 14 residues in the CDR3. Here the CDR3 reads CASSYEGDQETQYF. CDR3 nucleotide sequence: TGTGCCAGCAGCTACGAGGGAGACCAAGAGACCCAGTACTTC.

The genes are TRBV6-1 and TRBJ1-4; D is possibly TRBD1 (6 bases). The V gene lost 0 bases and the J gene lost 8 bases, with 25 bases spanning the gap. Per germline, CDR1 MNHNS and CDR2 SASEGT. The CDR3 consists of 19 residues. The CDR3 loop is CASSEAFNLGSKRGEKLFF. CDR3 DNA sequence: TGTGCCAGCAGTGAAGCTTTCAATTTAGGGTCAAAAAGGGGGGAAAAACTGTTTTTT.

The chain uses TRBV29-1 and TRBJ1-1; 8 positions match TRBD1. Germline loops: CDR1 SQVTM, CDR2 ANQGSEA. This CDR3 region has 12 residues. Germline trimming cut 4 bases from V and 6 bases from J; bases unmatched to any gene: 4. The CDR3: CSVASGGPEAFF. The CDR3, as DNA: TGCAGCGTTGCTTCAGGGGGCCCTGAAGCTTTCTTT.

The chain is built from TRBV6-5 and TRBJ2-7; D remains ambiguous. Germline loops: CDR1 MNHEY, CDR2 SVGAGI. The V end was cut by 0 bases, the J end by 1 base, with 7 bases between. CDR3 length: 14 residues. The CDR3 loop is CASSYSRLSYEQYF. As DNA, the CDR3 is TGTGCCAGCAGTTACTCAAGGCTTTCCTACGAGCAGTACTTC.

This chain joins TRBV28 and TRBJ1-2, with D possibly matching TRBD1 (6 bases). Germline loops: CDR1 MDHEN, CDR2 SYDVKM. The CDR3 sequence is 15 residues long. V was clipped by 3 bases and J by 6 bases, with 17 bases between them. The CDR3 nucleotides are TGTGCCAGCAGTTTGAGGGGGGTGGGGAGAAATGGCTACACCTTC. This translates into CASSLRGVGRNGYTF.

This chain links TRBV28 with TRBJ1-5; a possible D gene is TRBD1 (6 bases). Germline CDR1 is MDHEN and CDR2 is SYDVKM. V was cut by 6 bases and J by 0 bases, with 12 bases left in between. The CDR3 runs to 15 residues. The CDR3 region is CASSLGDISNQPQHF. The CDR3 nucleotides read TGTGCCAGCAGCCTGGGGGACATTAGCAATCAGCCCCAGCATTTT.

The chain is built from TRBV4-2 and TRBJ2-1; 7 nucleotides match TRBD2. CDR3 length: 14 residues. Losses at the gene ends were 4 bases for V and 8 bases for J; bases not matched to a gene: 8. Germline V gene lookup returns CDR1 LGHNA and CDR2 YNFKEQ. The CDR3 sequence is CASSPPGRMDEQFF. The CDR3, as DNA: TGTGCCAGCAGCCCCCCCGGGAGGATGGATGAGCAGTTCTTC.

The chain is built from TRBV2 and TRBJ1-4; D is undetermined. Trimming cost V 7 bases and J 5 bases, with 11 bases left between them. The CDR3 has 13 residues. Germline CDR1 reads SNHLY; CDR2 reads FYNNEI. CDR3 DNA: TGTGCCAGCAAGCTGACCGAGAATGAAAAACTGTTTTTT. Its protein is CASKLTENEKLFF.

V is TRBV11-1 and J is TRBJ2-5; D remains ambiguous. The J call may be faulty, since TRBJ2-7 better matches the DNA end. Germline CDR1 is SGHAT and CDR2 is FQDESV (reference sequence). The CDR3 runs 14 residues. This chain's CDR3 is CASSLDIFSYEQYF. CDR3 DNA: TGTGCCAGCAGCTTAGACATTTTCTCCTACGAGCAGTACTTC.

This rearrangement joins TRBV4-3 to TRBJ2-3, with 13 bases fitting TRBD2. The CDR3 runs to 18 residues. Per germline, CDR1 LGHNA and CDR2 YSLEER. The V gene end was trimmed by 0 bases and the J gene end by 4 bases; junction bases not matched to a gene: 7. The CDR3 region is CASSQDRGLAGVADTQYF. In DNA form, the CDR3 reads TGCGCCAGCAGCCAAGATCGAGGACTAGCGGGGGTGGCAGATACGCAGTATTTT.

The chain recombines TRBV6-6 with TRBJ2-7; D ambiguous. The CDR3 loop spans 16 amino acids. The ends were cut back, 0 bases at V and 0 bases at J, with 12 bases in the middle. The germline CDR1 and CDR2 sequences are MNHNY and SVGAGI (reference sequence). DNA for the CDR3: TGTGCCAGCAGTTACTCCCAGCACCCGCTCTCCTACGAGCAGTACTTC. Translating it yields CASSYSQHPLSYEQYF.

A single count supports this clone. The V and J genes are TRBV30 and TRBJ2-7; D is perhaps TRBD1 (6 bases). Trimming took off 3 bases at V and 3 bases at J, with 18 bases between the two ends. The CDR3 is 15 amino acids. Germline CDR1 GTSNPN, CDR2 SVGIG (reference sequence). Here the CDR3 reads CAWSRGMTANYEQYF. In DNA form, the CDR3 reads TGTGCCTGGAGCAGGGGAATGACAGCGAACTACGAGCAGTACTTC.

The chain combines TRBV28 with TRBJ1-1; no definite D call. Germline values: CDR1 MDHEN, CDR2 SYDVKM. V was pared by 2 bases and J by 4 bases, with 5 bases between. The CDR3 has 12 residues. CDR3 sequence (DNA): TGTGCCAGCAGTTTAATTCGCACTGAAGCTTTCTTT. As protein: CASSLIRTEAFF. The whole variable domain, remainder taken from reference TRBV28 and TRBJ1-1, is DVKVTQSSRYLVKRTGEKVFLECVQDMDHENMFWYRQDPGLGLRLIYFSYDVKMKEKGDIPEGYSVSREKKERFSLILESASTNQTSMYLCASSLIRTEAFFGQGTRLTVV.

The V gene is TRBV18, the J gene TRBJ2-5; tentatively, D is TRBD1 or TRBD2 (5 bases each). The germline CDR1 and CDR2 sequences are KGHSH and LQKENI. Trimming took 6 bases from V and 5 from J, leaving 13 bases between them. CDR3 length equals 13 residues. In DNA, the CDR3 is TGTGCCAGCTCCGAGGGGATTGGCGAGACCCAGTACTTC. It is translated as CASSEGIGETQYF.

CDR3 protein: CASSRDRQNFYEQYF. As DNA, the CDR3 is TGTGCCAGCAGCCGCGATAGGCAGAATTTCTACGAGCAGTACTTC. The chain employs TRBV14 and TRBJ2-7; no clear D gene. Germline CDR1 SGHDN, CDR2 FVKESK. CDR3 size: 15 residues. V was pared by 4 bases and J by 3 bases, with 16 bases between.

The V gene is TRBV5-1, the J gene TRBJ1-5, with D tentatively TRBD1 (5 bases). Germline V lookup: CDR1 SGHRS, CDR2 YFSETQ. There are 14 residues in the CDR3. V dropped 2 bases and J dropped 4 bases, with 10 bases sitting between them. In DNA, the CDR3 is TGCGCCAGCAGCTTAGGGGCCCCTAATCAGCCCCAGCATTTT. Protein sequence: CASSLGAPNQPQHF.

The rearrangement links TRBV7-9 to TRBJ2-7, with a possible D match to TRBD2 (6 bases). V lost 5 bases and J 3 bases, leaving 14 bases between the germline ends. Per germline, CDR1 SEHNR and CDR2 FQNEAQ (reference sequence). The CDR3 is made up of 14 amino acids. CDR3 region: CASSELALGYEQYF. The CDR3 bases are TGTGCCAGCAGCGAACTAGCTTTAGGCTACGAGCAGTACTTC.

The chain uses TRBV6-5 and TRBJ2-3; tentative D call: TRBD2 (5 bases). V dropped 8 bases and J dropped 0 bases, with 9 bases sitting between them. From germline, CDR1 is MNHEY and CDR2 SVGAGI. This CDR3 contains 13 residues. The CDR3 loop is CASRGTSTDTQYF. In DNA, the CDR3 is TGTGCCAGCCGGGGAACTAGCACAGATACGCAGTATTTT.

The CDR3 here is CASSPSTSLQETQYF. The CDR3 DNA reads TGTGCCAGCTCACCTTCGACCTCCTTACAGGAGACCCAGTACTTC. This chain connects TRBV18 to TRBJ2-5; D gene unclear. CDR1 and CDR2 (germline): KGHSH, LQKENI. V was shortened by 3 bases and J by 5 bases, with 16 bases between the two germline ends. CDR3 size: 15 residues.

The rearrangement links TRBV7-9 to TRBJ1-4; D possibly corresponds to TRBD1 (6 bases). Trimming removed 1 base from V and 7 bases from J, with 10 bases in between. The length of the CDR3 is 14 residues. Germline assignment: CDR1 SEHNR and CDR2 FQNEAQ (reference sequence). CDR3 nucleotide sequence: TGTGCCAGCAGCTTAGGTATAGGGGGTGAAAAACTGTTTTTT. Translated: CASSLGIGGEKLFF.

This chain links TRBV7-9 with TRBJ1-5; 9 nucleotides agree with TRBD1. Germline V gene lookup returns CDR1 SEHNR and CDR2 FQNEAQ (reference sequence). This CDR3 has 14 amino acids. Trimming at V came to 8 bases and at J to 0 bases, leaving 2 bases not matched to a gene. For the CDR3, the DNA is TGTGCCAGCGGGGACAGGGATAGCAATCAGCCCCAGCATTTT. It specifies CASGDRDSNQPQHF.

The chain has TRBV2 and TRBJ1-2; 9 nucleotides agree with TRBD1. Germline lookup yields CDR1 SNHLY and CDR2 FYNNEI. This CDR3 spans 14 amino acids. Losses at the gene ends were 7 bases for V and 7 bases for J; bases not matched to a gene: 10. DNA for the CDR3: TGTGCCAGCATGAGGGGACAGGGCTATCCTGGCTACACCTTC. It yields the protein CASMRGQGYPGYTF. Filled out from reference TRBV2 and TRBJ1-2, the complete variable domain reads EPEVTQTPSHQVTQMGQEVILRCVPISNHLYFYWYRQILGQKVEFLVSFYNNEISEKSEIFDDQFSVERPDGSNFTLKIRSTKLEDSAMYFCASMRGQGYPGYTFGSGTRLTVV.

This clone was recorded a few times. The chain combines TRBV4-2 with TRBJ2-7, with D unclear. V was shortened by 1 base and J by 1 base, with 11 bases between the two germline ends. Germline V gene sequence: CDR1 LGHNA, CDR2 YNFKEQ. The CDR3 length is 15 residues. CDR3 nucleotides: TGTGCCAGCAGCCAAGGGGTTGAGGATTCCTACGAGCAGTACTTC. Translating gives CASSQGVEDSYEQYF.

The chain combines TRBV6-6 with TRBJ1-1; D ambiguous. Germline V lookup: CDR1 MNHNY, CDR2 SVGAGI (reference sequence). Trimming stripped 4 bases from V and 2 bases from J, with 11 bases between. The length of the CDR3 is 14 residues. This chain's CDR3 is CASSSLQDNTEAFF. Here the CDR3 DNA reads TGTGCCAGCAGTTCCCTACAAGATAACACTGAAGCTTTCTTT.